A single sample gave rise to the 21 T cell receptor beta chains below, sequenced in a study of blood T cell repertoires in COVID-19. The method was immunoSEQ multiplex PCR; TCRdb's version includes in-frame clones alone and lacks a portion of them. The sample consists of more than 150,000 clones, roughly 76% of them appearing once. Specimen: peripheral blood. Every receptor here comes from a woman of 80 years or more with COVID-19, enrolled during active disease.

The chain recombines TRBV4-2 with TRBJ2-3; D remains unclear. CDR1 and CDR2 from the germline V gene are LGHNA and YNFKEQ. This CDR3 has 13 amino acids. V was clipped by 2 bases and J by 3 bases, with 6 bases between them. DNA of the CDR3: TGTGCCAGCAGCCAACTGTTTACAGATACGCAGTATTTT. Translation gives CASSQLFTDTQYF.

In DNA form, the CDR3 reads TGTGCCAGCCACAGGACAGGGGGCACAGATACGCAGTATTTT. Translating gives CASHRTGGTDTQYF. The rearrangement uses TRBV2 and TRBJ2-3; 9 positions match TRBD1. CDR3 length: 14 amino acids. From germline, CDR1 is SNHLY and CDR2 FYNNEI. J gave up 1 base and V 8 bases, and 4 bases lay outside the gene matches.

The V gene is TRBV5-6, the J gene TRBJ2-5; 9 positions agree with TRBD1. CDR1 is SGHDT, CDR2 YYEEEE, per germline. The V gene end was trimmed by 1 base and the J gene end by 5 bases; junction bases not matched to a gene: 6. This CDR3 region has 15 residues. In DNA, the CDR3 is TGTGCCAGCAGCTTGACCGGGACAGGGCCGGAGACCCAGTACTTC. Translation: CASSLTGTGPETQYF.

The chain is built from TRBV19 and TRBJ1-1; no clear D. Looked up from germline, CDR1 is LNHDA and CDR2 is SQIVND (reference sequence). The CDR3 loop spans 13 amino acids. V lost 3 bases, J lost 6 bases, and 11 bases lay in between. As DNA, the CDR3 is TGTGCCAGTAGTATCGGGAGACTAGCTGAAGCTTTCTTT. Translating it yields CASSIGRLAEAFF. The full variable domain, its missing parts supplied by reference TRBV19 and TRBJ1-1, is DGGITQSPKYLFRKEGQNVTLSCEQNLNHDAMYWYRQDPGQGLRLIYYSQIVNDFQKGDIAEGYSVSREKKESFPLTVTSAQKNPTAFYLCASSIGRLAEAFFGQGTRLTVV.

The chain carries TRBV7-6 and TRBJ2-5; perhaps TRBD1 as D (5 bases). Germline CDR1 and CDR2: SGHVS and FNYEAQ. V lost 5 bases and J lost 1, with 8 bases in between. The CDR3 consists of 13 residues. The CDR3 spells CASSPGIQETQYF. In nucleotides, the CDR3 is TGTGCCAGCAGCCCAGGGATCCAAGAGACCCAGTACTTC.

This clone was seen only a few times. V and J are TRBV28 and TRBJ2-3; 14 nucleotides align to TRBD2. From germline, CDR1 is MDHEN and CDR2 SYDVKM. The CDR3 spans 16 residues. The junction had 7 bases not matched to a gene; V was cut back by 5 bases and J by 6 bases. CDR3 bases: TGTGCCAGCAGTCGGACTAGCGGGAGGAAATCCGATACGCAGTATTTT. Its protein is CASSRTSGRKSDTQYF.

A single count supports this clone. This chain joins TRBV4-1 and TRBJ2-6; perhaps TRBD1 as D (5 bases). This CDR3 is 15 amino acids long. V shed 3 bases and J shed 0 bases, with 6 bases lying between them. Germline V gene sequence: CDR1 MGHRA, CDR2 YSYEKL. This CDR3 reads CASSQTVSGANVLTF. The CDR3 DNA is TGCGCCAGCAGCCAGACAGTCTCTGGGGCCAACGTCCTGACTTTC.

The rearrangement uses TRBV10-3 and TRBJ2-5, with D tentatively TRBD2 (6 bases). CDR1 is ENHRY, CDR2 SYGVKD, per germline. The CDR3 is 12 residues long. V lost 8 bases, J lost 5 bases, and 12 bases lay in between. CDR3 sequence (DNA): TGTGCCATCGGTAACGCGGGGGAGACCCAGTACTTC. Translated: CAIGNAGETQYF.

The chain combines TRBV4-3 with TRBJ1-2, with a possible D match to TRBD1 (6 bases). Trimming pared 4 bases from V and 7 bases from J, leaving 19 bases between. The length of the CDR3 is 15 residues. Germline V gene data show CDR1 as LGHNA and CDR2 as YSLEER. The CDR3 here is CASSRKIGGAGGYTF. The DNA for the CDR3 is TGCGCCAGCAGCCGCAAGATCGGGGGGGCGGGTGGCTACACCTTC.

The genes are TRBV10-3 and TRBJ2-1; D unresolved. The length of the CDR3 is 15 residues. Germline V gives CDR1 ENHRY, CDR2 SYGVKD. V was cut by 7 bases and J by 0 bases, with 13 bases left in between. DNA of the CDR3: TGTGCCATCACCCCAACAGTTGACTCCTACAATGAGCAGTTCTTC. As protein: CAITPTVDSYNEQFF.

This clone was recorded only once. The genes are TRBV5-6 and TRBJ2-7, with 7 bases matching TRBD2. J was trimmed by 2 bases and V by 5 bases; bases with no gene match: 7. Germline-derived CDR1 and CDR2 are SGHDT and YYEEEE. This CDR3 is built from 14 residues. The CDR3 sequence: CASSASGTAYEQYF. In DNA form, the CDR3 reads TGTGCCAGCAGTGCTAGCGGAACCGCCTACGAGCAGTACTTC. The whole variable domain, filled in from reference TRBV5-6 and TRBJ2-7, reads DAGVTQSPTHLIKTRGQQVTLRCSPKSGHDTVSWYQQALGQGPQFIFQYYEEEERQRGNFPDRFSGHQFPNYSSELNVNALLLGDSALYLCASSASGTAYEQYFGPGTRLTVT.

The chain couples TRBV28 to TRBJ2-5; D is uncertain. CDR1 and CDR2 (germline): MDHEN, SYDVKM. CDR3 length: 15 residues. The V gene lost 3 bases and the J gene lost 0 bases, with 11 bases spanning the gap. CDR3 DNA sequence: TGTGCCAGCAGTTTTCGACTCACGTACCAAGAGACCCAGTACTTC. It is translated as CASSFRLTYQETQYF. The complete variable domain, with remaining parts taken from reference TRBV28 and TRBJ2-5, reads DVKVTQSSRYLVKRTGEKVFLECVQDMDHENMFWYRQDPGLGLRLIYFSYDVKMKEKGDIPEGYSVSREKKERFSLILESASTNQTSMYLCASSFRLTYQETQYFGPGTRLLVL.

V is TRBV28 and J is TRBJ2-7; 7 nucleotides match TRBD1. The V gene's germline CDR1 is MDHEN and CDR2 SYDVKM. V gave up 5 bases and J gave up 1 base; unmatched junction bases: 8. The CDR3 sequence is 15 residues long. For the CDR3, the DNA is TGTGCCAGCAGTCAGGGTGGGGACAGTTCCTACGAGCAGTACTTC. It translates to CASSQGGDSSYEQYF.

The chain carries TRBV20-1 and TRBJ1-2; 9 nucleotides align to TRBD1. V shed 3 bases and J 3 bases; nucleotides not matched to a gene: 11. The CDR3 sequence is 16 residues long. Germline CDR1 DFQATT, CDR2 SNEGSKA (reference sequence). CDR3 protein: CSASGLRDRAYYGYTF. The CDR3 nucleotides are TGCAGTGCTAGTGGGCTCCGGGACAGGGCCTACTATGGCTACACCTTC.

The sample holds one count of this clone. The junction shows a germline mismatch at one end, possibly a read error. Written as DNA, the CDR3 is TGTGCCAGCAGTGAAACGAGTGGTGCGAACTTC. This sequence encodes CASSETSGANF. The J gene is TRBJ2-5, the V gene TRBV2; D gene ambiguous. The CDR3 length is 11 residues. Germline V gene sequence: CDR1 SNHLY, CDR2 FYNNEI.

This clone showed up just a few times. V and J are TRBV3-1 (or the pseudogene TRBV3-2) and TRBJ1-6, with 7 bases identical to TRBD1. V shed 3 bases, J shed 9 bases, and the junction held 8 bases outside the gene matches. The CDR3 is 15 residues long. Germline V gene lookup returns CDR1 LGHDT and CDR2 YNNKEL (reference sequence). The CDR3 reads CASSQTQGSGSPLHF. CDR3 DNA: TGTGCCAGCAGCCAGACACAGGGGTCGGGTTCACCCCTCCACTTT.

The genes are TRBV2 and TRBJ2-7; 11 nucleotides align to TRBD2. CDR1 is SNHLY, CDR2 FYNNEI, per germline. CDR3 length: 15 residues. V shed 6 bases, J shed 1 base, and the junction held 5 bases outside the gene matches. The CDR3 coding sequence is TGTGCCAGCAGGGTAACTAGCGGGGGTTCCTACGAGCAGTACTTC. Protein product: CASRVTSGGSYEQYF.

The chain is built from TRBV25-1 and TRBJ1-6; 9 bases line up with TRBD1. Trimming took 5 bases from V and 8 from J; bases not matched to a gene: 4. Germline V lookup: CDR1 MGHDK, CDR2 SYGVNS. The CDR3 is 14 amino acids. CDR3 nucleotide sequence: TGTGCCAGCAGTTTACAGGGGGCTGATTCACCCCTCCACTTT. Amino acids: CASSLQGADSPLHF.

CDR3 nucleotides: TGTGCCATCAGTGCAGGACAGGGGAACTATGGCTACACCTTC. Translation: CAISAGQGNYGYTF. The rearrangement uses TRBV10-3 and TRBJ1-2; 9 bases fit TRBD1. The germline CDR1 and CDR2 sequences are ENHRY and SYGVKD. V shed 4 bases and J 2 bases; nucleotides not matched to a gene: 2. This CDR3 has 14 amino acids.

V gene TRBV6-5 combines with J gene TRBJ1-1, with D possibly TRBD1 on 5 matching bases. Germline assignment: CDR1 MNHEY and CDR2 SVGAGI. Trimming shortened V by 3 bases and J by 4 bases, and 18 bases separated the two germline ends. The CDR3 is 16 amino acids. The CDR3 nucleotides read TGTGCCAGCAGTTATAAGGGGCACGGTAGGGGCACTGAAGCTTTCTTT. Protein product: CASSYKGHGRGTEAFF.

V gene TRBV27 combines with J gene TRBJ2-7; D might be TRBD2 (5 bases). The CDR3 length is 15 residues. From germline, CDR1 is MNHEY and CDR2 SMNVEV (reference sequence). The V gene lost 5 bases and the J gene lost 0 bases, with 14 bases spanning the gap. CDR3 coding DNA: TGTGCCAGCAGTCCTCAGCGGCCCAGCTCCTACGAGCAGTACTTC. Translating gives CASSPQRPSSYEQYF.